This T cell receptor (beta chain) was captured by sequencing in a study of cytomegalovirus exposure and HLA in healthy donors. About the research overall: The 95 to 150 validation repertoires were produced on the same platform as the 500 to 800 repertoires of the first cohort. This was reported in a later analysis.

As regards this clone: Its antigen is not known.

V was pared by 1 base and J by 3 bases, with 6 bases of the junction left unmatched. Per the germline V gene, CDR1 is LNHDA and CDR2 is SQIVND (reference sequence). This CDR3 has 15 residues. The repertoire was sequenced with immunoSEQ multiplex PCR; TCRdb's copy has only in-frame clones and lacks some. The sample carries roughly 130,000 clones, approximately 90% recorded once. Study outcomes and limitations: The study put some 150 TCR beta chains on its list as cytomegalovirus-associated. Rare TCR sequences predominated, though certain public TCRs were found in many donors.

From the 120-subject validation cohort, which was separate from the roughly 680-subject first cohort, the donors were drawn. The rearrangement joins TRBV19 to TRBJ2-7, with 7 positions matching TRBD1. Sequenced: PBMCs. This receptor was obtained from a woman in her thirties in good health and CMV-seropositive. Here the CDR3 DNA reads TGTGCCAGTAGTATAGGTGGGGACAGCTTCTACGAGCAGTACTTC. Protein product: CASSIGGDSFYEQYF. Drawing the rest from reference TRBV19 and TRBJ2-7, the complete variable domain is DGGITQSPKYLFRKEGQNVTLSCEQNLNHDAMYWYRQDPGQGLRLIYYSQIVNDFQKGDIAEGYSVSREKKESFPLTVTSAQKNPTAFYLCASSIGGDSFYEQYFGPGTRLTVT.